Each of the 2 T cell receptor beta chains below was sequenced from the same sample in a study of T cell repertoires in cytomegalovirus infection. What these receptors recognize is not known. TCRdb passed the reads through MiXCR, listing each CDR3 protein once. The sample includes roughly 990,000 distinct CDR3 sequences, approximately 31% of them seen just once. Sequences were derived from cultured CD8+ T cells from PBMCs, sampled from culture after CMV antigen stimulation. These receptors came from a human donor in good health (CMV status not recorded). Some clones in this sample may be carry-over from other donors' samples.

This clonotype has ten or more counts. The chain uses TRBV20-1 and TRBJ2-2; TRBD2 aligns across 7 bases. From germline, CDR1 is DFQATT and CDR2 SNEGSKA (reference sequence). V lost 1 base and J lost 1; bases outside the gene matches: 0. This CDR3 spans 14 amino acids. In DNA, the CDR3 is TGCAGTGCTAGAGCGGGGGGGAACACCGGGGAGCTGTTTTTT. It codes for CSARAGGNTGELFF.

The CDR3 DNA sequence: TGTGCCAGCAGTTTTTATTCAACCGGGGAGCTGTTTTTT. Translation: CASSFYSTGELFF. V is TRBV12-3 or TRBV12-4 and J is TRBJ2-2, with D uncertain. This CDR3 has 13 residues. Deletions cut 3 bases from V and 5 bases from J, with 7 bases between.